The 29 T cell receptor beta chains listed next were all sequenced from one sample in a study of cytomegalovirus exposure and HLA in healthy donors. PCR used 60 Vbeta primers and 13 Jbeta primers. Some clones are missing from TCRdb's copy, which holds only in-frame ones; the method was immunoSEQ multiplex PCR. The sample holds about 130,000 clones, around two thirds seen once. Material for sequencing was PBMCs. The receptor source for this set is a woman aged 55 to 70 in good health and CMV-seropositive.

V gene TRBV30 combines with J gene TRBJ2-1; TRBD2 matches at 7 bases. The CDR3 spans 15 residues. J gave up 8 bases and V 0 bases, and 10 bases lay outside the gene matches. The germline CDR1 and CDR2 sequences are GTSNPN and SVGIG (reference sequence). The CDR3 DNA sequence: TGTGCCTGGAGTGTACAAACTCTAGCGGCGGATGAGCAGTTCTTC. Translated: CAWSVQTLAADEQFF.

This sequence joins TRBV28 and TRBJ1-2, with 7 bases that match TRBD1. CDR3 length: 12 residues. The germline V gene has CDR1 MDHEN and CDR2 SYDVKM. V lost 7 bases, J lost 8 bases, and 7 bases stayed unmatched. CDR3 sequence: CASMQPRGGYTF. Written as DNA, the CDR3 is TGTGCCAGCATGCAGCCCAGGGGGGGCTACACCTTC.

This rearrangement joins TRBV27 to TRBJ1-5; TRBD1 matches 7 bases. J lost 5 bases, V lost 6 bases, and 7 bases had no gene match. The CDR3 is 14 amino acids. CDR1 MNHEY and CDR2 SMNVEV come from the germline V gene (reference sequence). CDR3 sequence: CASSPRDRYQPQHF. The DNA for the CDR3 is TGTGCCAGCAGCCCCCGGGACAGATATCAGCCCCAGCATTTT.

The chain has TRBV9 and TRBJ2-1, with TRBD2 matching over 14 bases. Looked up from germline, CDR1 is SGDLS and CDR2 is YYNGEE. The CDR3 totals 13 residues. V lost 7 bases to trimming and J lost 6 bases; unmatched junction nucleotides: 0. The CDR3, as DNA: TGTGCCAGCGGACTAGCGGGAGGCAATGAGCAGTTCTTC. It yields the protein CASGLAGGNEQFF.

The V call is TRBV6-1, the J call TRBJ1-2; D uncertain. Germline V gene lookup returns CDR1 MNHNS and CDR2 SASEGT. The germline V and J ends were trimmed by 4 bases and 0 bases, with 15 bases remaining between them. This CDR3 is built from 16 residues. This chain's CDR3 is CASSAESGHANYGYTF. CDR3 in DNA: TGTGCCAGCAGTGCCGAAAGCGGGCATGCTAACTATGGCTACACCTTC.

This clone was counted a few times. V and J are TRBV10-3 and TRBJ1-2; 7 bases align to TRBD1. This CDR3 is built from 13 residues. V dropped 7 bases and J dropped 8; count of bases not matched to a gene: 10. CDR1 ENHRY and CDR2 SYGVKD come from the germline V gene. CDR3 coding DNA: TGTGCCATCACTAACCAGGGGGTTAGGGGCTACACCTTC. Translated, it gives CAITNQGVRGYTF.

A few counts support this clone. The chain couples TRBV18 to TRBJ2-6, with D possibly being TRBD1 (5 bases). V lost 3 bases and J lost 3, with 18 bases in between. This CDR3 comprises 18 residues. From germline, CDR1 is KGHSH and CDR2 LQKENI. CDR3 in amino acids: CASSPTPSTAIGANVLTF. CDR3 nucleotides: TGTGCCAGCTCACCCACGCCTTCGACAGCTATTGGGGCCAACGTCCTGACTTTC.

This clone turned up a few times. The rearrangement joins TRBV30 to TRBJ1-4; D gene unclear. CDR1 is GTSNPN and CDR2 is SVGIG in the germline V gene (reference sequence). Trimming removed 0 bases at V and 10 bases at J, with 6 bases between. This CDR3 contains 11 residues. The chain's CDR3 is CAWSVRGKLFF. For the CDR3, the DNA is TGTGCCTGGAGTGTACGGGGAAAACTGTTTTTT.

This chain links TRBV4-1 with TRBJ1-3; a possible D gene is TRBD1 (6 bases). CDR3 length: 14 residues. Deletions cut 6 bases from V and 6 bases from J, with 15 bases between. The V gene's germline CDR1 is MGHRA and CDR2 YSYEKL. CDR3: CASRRTERENTIYF. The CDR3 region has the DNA TGCGCCAGCAGACGGACAGAAAGGGAAAACACCATATATTTT.

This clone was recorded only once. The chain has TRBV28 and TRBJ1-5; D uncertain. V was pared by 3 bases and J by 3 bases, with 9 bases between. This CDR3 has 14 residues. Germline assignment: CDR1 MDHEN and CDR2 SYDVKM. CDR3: CASSLRGLNQPQHF. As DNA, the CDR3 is TGTGCCAGCAGTTTGAGAGGGCTCAATCAGCCCCAGCATTTT.

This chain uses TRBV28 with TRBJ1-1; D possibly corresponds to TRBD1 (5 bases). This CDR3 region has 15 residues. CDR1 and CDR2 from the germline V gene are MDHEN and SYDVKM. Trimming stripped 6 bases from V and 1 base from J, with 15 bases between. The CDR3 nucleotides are TGTGCCAGCAGCCCCTTGTATAGGGGGAACACTGAAGCTTTCTTT. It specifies CASSPLYRGNTEAFF. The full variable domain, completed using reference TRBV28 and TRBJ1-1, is DVKVTQSSRYLVKRTGEKVFLECVQDMDHENMFWYRQDPGLGLRLIYFSYDVKMKEKGDIPEGYSVSREKKERFSLILESASTNQTSMYLCASSPLYRGNTEAFFGQGTRLTVV.

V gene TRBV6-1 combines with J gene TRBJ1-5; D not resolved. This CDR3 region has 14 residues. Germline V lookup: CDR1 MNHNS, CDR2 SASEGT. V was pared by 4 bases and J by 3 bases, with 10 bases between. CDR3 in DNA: TGTGCCAGCAGTGGCGCAGGCTACAATCAGCCCCAGCATTTT. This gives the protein CASSGAGYNQPQHF.

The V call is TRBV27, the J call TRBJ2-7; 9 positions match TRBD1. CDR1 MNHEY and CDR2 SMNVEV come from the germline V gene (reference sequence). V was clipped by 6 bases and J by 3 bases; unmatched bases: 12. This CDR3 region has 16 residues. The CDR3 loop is CASRRTGAGVGYEQYF. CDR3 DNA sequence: TGTGCCAGCAGGAGGACAGGGGCTGGAGTGGGCTACGAGCAGTACTTC.

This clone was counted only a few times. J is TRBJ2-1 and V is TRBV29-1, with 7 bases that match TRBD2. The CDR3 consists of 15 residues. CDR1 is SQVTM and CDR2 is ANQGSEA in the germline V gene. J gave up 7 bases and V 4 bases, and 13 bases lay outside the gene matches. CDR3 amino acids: CSVVHAGVVMNEQFF. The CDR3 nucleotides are TGCAGCGTTGTTCACGCGGGAGTAGTTATGAATGAGCAGTTCTTC.

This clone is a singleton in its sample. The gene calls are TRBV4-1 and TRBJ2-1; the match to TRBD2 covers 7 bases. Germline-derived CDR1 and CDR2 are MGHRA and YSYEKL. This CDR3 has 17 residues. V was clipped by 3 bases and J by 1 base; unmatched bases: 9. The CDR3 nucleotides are TGCGCCAGCAGCCACGGGAAGGGCGGGAGTTCCTACAATGAGCAGTTCTTC. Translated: CASSHGKGGSSYNEQFF.

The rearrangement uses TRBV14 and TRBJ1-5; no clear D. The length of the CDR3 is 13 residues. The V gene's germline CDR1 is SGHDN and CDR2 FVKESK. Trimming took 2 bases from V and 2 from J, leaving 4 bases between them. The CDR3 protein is CASSQSGNQPQHF. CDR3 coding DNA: TGTGCCAGCAGCCAATCCGGCAATCAGCCCCAGCATTTT.

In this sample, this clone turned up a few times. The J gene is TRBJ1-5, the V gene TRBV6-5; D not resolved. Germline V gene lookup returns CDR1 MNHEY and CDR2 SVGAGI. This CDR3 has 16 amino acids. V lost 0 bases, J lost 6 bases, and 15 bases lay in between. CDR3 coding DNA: TGTGCCAGCAGTTACTCGGCGGCGGCCCTAGGTCAGCCCCAGCATTTT. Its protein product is CASSYSAAALGQPQHF.

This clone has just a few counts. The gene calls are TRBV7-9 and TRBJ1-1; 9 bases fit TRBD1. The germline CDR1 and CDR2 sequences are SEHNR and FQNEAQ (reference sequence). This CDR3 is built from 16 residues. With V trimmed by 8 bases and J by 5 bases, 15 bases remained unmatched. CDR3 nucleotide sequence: TGTGCCAGCTCCACGGCCGCAGGGACAGGGAATACTGAAGCTTTCTTT. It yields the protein CASSTAAGTGNTEAFF.

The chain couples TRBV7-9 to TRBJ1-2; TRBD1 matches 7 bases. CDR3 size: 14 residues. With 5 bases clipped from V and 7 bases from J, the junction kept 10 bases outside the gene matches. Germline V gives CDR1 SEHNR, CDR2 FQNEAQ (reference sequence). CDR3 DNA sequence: TGTGCCAGCAGCAGGGACAGCGGATTCGCTGGCTACACCTTC. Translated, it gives CASSRDSGFAGYTF. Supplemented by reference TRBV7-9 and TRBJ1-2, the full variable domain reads DTGVSQNPRHKITKRGQNVTFRCDPISEHNRLYWYRQTLGQGPEFLTYFQNEAQLEKSRLLSDRFSAERPKGSFSTLEIQRTEQGDSAMYLCASSRDSGFAGYTFGSGTRLTVV.

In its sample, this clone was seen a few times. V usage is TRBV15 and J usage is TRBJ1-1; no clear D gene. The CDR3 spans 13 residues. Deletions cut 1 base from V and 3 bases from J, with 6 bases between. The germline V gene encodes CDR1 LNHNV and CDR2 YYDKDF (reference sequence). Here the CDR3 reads CATSRGEDTEAFF. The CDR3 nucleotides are TGTGCCACCAGCAGAGGAGAAGACACTGAAGCTTTCTTT. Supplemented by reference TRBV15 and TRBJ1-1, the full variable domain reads DAMVIQNPRYQVTQFGKPVTLSCSQTLNHNVMYWYQQKSSQAPKLLFHYYDKDFNNEADTPDNFQSRRPNTSFCFLDIRSPGLGDTAMYLCATSRGEDTEAFFGQGTRLTVV.

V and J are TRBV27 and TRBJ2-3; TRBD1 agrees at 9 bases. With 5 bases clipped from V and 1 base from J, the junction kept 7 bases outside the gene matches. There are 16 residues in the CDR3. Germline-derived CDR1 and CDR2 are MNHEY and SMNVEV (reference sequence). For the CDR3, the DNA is TGTGCCAGCAGTCTAGGGACAGGGTGGGGCACAGATACGCAGTATTTT. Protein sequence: CASSLGTGWGTDTQYF.

This CDR3 is CASTLGQASEQYF. For the CDR3, the DNA is TGTGCCAGCACCCTGGGACAGGCTTCTGAGCAGTACTTC. V is TRBV2 and J is TRBJ2-7, with 8 bases identical to TRBD1. The CDR3 covers 13 residues. The J segment lost 7 bases and the V segment lost 7 bases, leaving 9 bases of the junction unmatched. Germline values: CDR1 SNHLY, CDR2 FYNNEI.

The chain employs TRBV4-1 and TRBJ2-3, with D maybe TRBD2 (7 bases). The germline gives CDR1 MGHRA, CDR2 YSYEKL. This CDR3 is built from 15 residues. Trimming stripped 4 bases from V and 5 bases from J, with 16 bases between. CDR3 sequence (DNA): TGCGCCAGCAGCCTCGGGGGGCGGGAGTTAGATACGCAGTATTTT. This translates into CASSLGGRELDTQYF.

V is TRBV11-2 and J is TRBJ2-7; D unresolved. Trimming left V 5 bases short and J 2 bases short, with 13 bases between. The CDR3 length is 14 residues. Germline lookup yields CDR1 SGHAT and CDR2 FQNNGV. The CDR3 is CASSLRVLTYEQYF. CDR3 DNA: TGTGCCAGCAGCCTCCGCGTATTAACCTACGAGCAGTACTTC.

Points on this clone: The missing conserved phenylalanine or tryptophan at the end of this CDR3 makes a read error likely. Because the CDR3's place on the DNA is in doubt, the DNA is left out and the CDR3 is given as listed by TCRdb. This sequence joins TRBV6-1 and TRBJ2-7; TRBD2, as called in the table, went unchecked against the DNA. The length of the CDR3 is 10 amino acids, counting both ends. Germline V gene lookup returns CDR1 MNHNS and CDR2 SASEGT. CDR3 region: CASSERGQVL.

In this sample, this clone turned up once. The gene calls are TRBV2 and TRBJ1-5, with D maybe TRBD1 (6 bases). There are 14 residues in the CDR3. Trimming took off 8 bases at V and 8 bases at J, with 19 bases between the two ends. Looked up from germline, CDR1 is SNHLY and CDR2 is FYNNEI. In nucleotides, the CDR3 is TGTGCCAGCGAGAGGGGTCGACAGGAAAAGCCCCAGCATTTT. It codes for CASERGRQEKPQHF.

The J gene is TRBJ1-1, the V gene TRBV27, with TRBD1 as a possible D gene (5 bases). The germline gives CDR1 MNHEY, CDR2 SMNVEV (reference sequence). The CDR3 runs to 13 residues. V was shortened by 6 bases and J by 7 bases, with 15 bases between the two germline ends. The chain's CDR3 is CASSPRTSSEAFF. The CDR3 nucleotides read TGTGCCAGCAGCCCGAGGACATCTAGTGAAGCTTTCTTT.

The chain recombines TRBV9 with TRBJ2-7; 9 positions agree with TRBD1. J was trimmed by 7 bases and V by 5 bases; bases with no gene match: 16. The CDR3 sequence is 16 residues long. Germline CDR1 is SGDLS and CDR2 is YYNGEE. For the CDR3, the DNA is TGTGCCAGCAGTTTACATCTCGGGACAGGGCTCGGGGAGCAGTACTTC. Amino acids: CASSLHLGTGLGEQYF.

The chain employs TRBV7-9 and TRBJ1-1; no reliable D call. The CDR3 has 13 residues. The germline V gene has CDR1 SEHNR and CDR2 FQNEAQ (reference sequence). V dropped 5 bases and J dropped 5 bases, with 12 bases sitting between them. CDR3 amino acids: CASSPTRGTEAFF. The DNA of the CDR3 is TGTGCCAGCAGCCCCACTCGAGGGACTGAAGCTTTCTTT.